The clone carrying this T cell receptor (beta chain) was counted ten times or more. Its cognate antigen is unknown. 2 million PBMCs stored at -80 C were the source of the unsorted libraries. The cDNA came from 5'RACE with 10-nucleotide random UMIs. TCRdb redid the calling of the 5' RACE reads with MiXCR, one entry per CDR3 protein. The sample records 30,000 or so distinct CDR3 sequences, around 15% being singletons. CDR1 is LGHNA and CDR2 is YSLEER in the germline V gene. This CDR3 has 15 residues. Deletions cut 3 bases from V and 0 bases from J, with 12 bases between. The data derive from a study of neurological immune-mediated disorders. Notes on the study in general: Expanded clones shared no CDR3 amino acid sequences across subjects, suggesting private repertoires in all groups. Multiple sclerosis, the disease with the least TCR clonal expansion, fell below healthy controls, whereas HTLV-1-associated myelopathy showed the most.

The chain employs TRBV4-3 and TRBJ2-7; D is perhaps TRBD1 (5 bases). Sequencing was performed on PBMCs. The TCR was taken from a man in his 70s in good health. DNA for the CDR3: TGCGCCAGCAGCCACGGTACAGGATTCTCCTACGAGCAGTACTTC. Amino acids: CASSHGTGFSYEQYF.